These T cell receptor beta chains were read from a single sample in a study of blood T cell repertoires in COVID-19. The method was immunoSEQ multiplex PCR; TCRdb's version includes in-frame clones alone and lacks a portion of them. The sample comprises some 170,000 clones, about 85% of which are singletons, and about 0.95% rests with the top ten. Sequenced: peripheral blood. The receptors shown here come from a man aged 40-50 years with acute or convalescent COVID-19. CDR3s leave out the opening cysteine and the closing phenylalanine or tryptophan. Each record gives: J gene, V gene, CDR3 length, CDR3 protein.

J gene: TRBJ1-1; V gene: TRBV6-6; CDR3 length: 13; CDR3 protein: ASSYSPLTNTEAF
J gene: TRBJ2-5; V gene: TRBV4-3; CDR3 length: 15; CDR3 protein: ASSQDYRTSGQETQY
J gene: TRBJ1-3; V gene: TRBV19; CDR3 length: 13; CDR3 protein: ASSPDRRSGNTIY
J gene: TRBJ1-5; V gene: TRBV3-1/TRBV3-2; CDR3 length: 14; CDR3 protein: ASSQGDRGDNQPQH
J gene: TRBJ2-1; V gene: TRBV6-6; CDR3 length: 12; CDR3 protein: ASSYTQGANEQF
J gene: TRBJ1-1; V gene: TRBV15; CDR3 length: 12; CDR3 protein: ATSRERGNTEAF
J gene: TRBJ1-1; V gene: TRBV7-9; CDR3 length: 14; CDR3 protein: ASSPGQPLRNTEAF
J gene: TRBJ2-3; V gene: TRBV6-1; CDR3 length: 13; CDR3 protein: ASSELAFLTDTQY
J gene: TRBJ2-7; V gene: TRBV6-5; CDR3 length: 13; CDR3 protein: ASSSRTGGAYEQY
J gene: TRBJ1-5; V gene: TRBV20-1; CDR3 length: 13; CDR3 protein: SASGGTGVGQPQH
J gene: TRBJ2-3; V gene: TRBV4-1; CDR3 length: 15; CDR3 protein: ASSLVPGLASTDTQY
J gene: TRBJ2-2; V gene: TRBV5-5; CDR3 length: 16; CDR3 protein: ASSPSSGGLGDTGELF
J gene: TRBJ2-5; V gene: TRBV5-4; CDR3 length: 12; CDR3 protein: ASSPDRAGETQY
J gene: TRBJ1-3; V gene: TRBV11-2; CDR3 length: 13; CDR3 protein: ASSSTGVSGNTIY
J gene: TRBJ2-2; V gene: TRBV11-3; CDR3 length: 10; CDR3 protein: ASGEGAGELF
J gene: TRBJ2-1; V gene: TRBV9; CDR3 length: 15; CDR3 protein: ASSSKGLAGGNHEQF
J gene: TRBJ2-7; V gene: TRBV27; CDR3 length: 13; CDR3 protein: ASSLIRGISYEQY